This paragraph covers one TCR beta chain sequence. The data belong to a study of T cell responses to AZD1222 COVID-19 vaccine. Trimming stripped 0 bases from V and 7 bases from J, with 9 bases between. Germline V lookup: CDR1 SGHNT, CDR2 YENEEA. The CDR3 runs to 13 residues. The protocol was immunoSEQ multiplex PCR, while the TCRdb copy is restricted to in-frame clones and leaves out a portion. Of fewer than 120,000 clones listed, around 90% are singletons. This TCR was recovered from an adult who received the AZD1222 COVID-19 vaccine. The sequencing used peripheral blood, collected 28 days after the second AZD1222 dose. The V and J genes are TRBV11-3 and TRBJ1-2, with D unresolved. Here the CDR3 reads CASSLEGFGGYTF. For the CDR3, the DNA is TGTGCCAGCAGCTTAGAGGGTTTTGGTGGCTACACCTTC. Full variable domain (missing parts from reference TRBV11-3 and TRBJ1-2): EAGVVQSPRYKIIEKKQPVAFWCNPISGHNTLYWYLQNLGQGPELLIRYENEEAVDDSQLPKDRFSAERLKGVDSTLKIQPAELGDSAVYLCASSLEGFGGYTFGSGTRLTVV.